These 23 T cell receptor beta chains were all obtained from the same sample, sequenced in a study of shared T cell receptors in the human thymus. Clones were read by immunoSEQ multiplex PCR, and TCRdb kept only the in-frame ones, dropping some. The data show more than 300,000 clones, approximately 95% seen once. The sequencing sample was made of thymocytes. The origin of the receptors is a human donor.

The chain links TRBV28 to TRBJ1-1; D unclear. The CDR3 spans 10 residues. V lost 10 bases, J lost 10 bases, and 13 bases lay in between. Germline CDR1 reads MDHEN; CDR2 reads SYDVKM. Here the CDR3 reads CATRQSRAFF. As DNA, the CDR3 is TGTGCCACCCGACAAAGTAGAGCTTTCTTT.

V usage is TRBV7-3 and J usage is TRBJ2-1; 10 bases are a match to TRBD1. This CDR3 spans 16 amino acids. Germline CDR1 SGHTA, CDR2 FQGTGA. The V and J ends lost 4 bases and 7 bases, in that order; junction bases with no gene match: 10. The DNA for the CDR3 is TGTGCCAGCAGCTCCGGGCCCGGGACAGGGGTAAATGAGCAGTTCTTC. This sequence encodes CASSSGPGTGVNEQFF. The full variable domain, rest sourced from reference TRBV7-3 and TRBJ2-1, is GAGVSQTPSNKVTEKGKYVELRCDPISGHTALYWYRQSLGQGPEFLIYFQGTGAADDSGLPNDRFFAVRPEGSVSTLKIQRTERGDSAVYLCASSSGPGTGVNEQFFGPGTRLTVL.

This chain links TRBV5-6 with TRBJ2-1, with TRBD2 identical over 8 bases. The CDR3 sequence is 18 residues long. J gave up 0 bases and V 4 bases, and 12 bases lay outside the gene matches. Germline CDR1 reads SGHDT; CDR2 reads YYEEEE. The CDR3 bases are TGTGCCAGCAGCCCTGGGGTAGCGGGGTCTAGCTCCTACAATGAGCAGTTCTTC. Translating gives CASSPGVAGSSSYNEQFF.

The rearrangement joins TRBV7-2 to TRBJ2-1, with 13 bases matching TRBD2. V was clipped by 1 base and J by 8 bases; unmatched bases: 5. CDR1 is SGHTA, CDR2 FQGNSA, per germline. The CDR3 length is 16 residues. DNA for the CDR3: TGTGCCAGCAGCTTAGAGGGGACTAGCGGGGCCGATGAGCAGTTCTTC. Protein sequence: CASSLEGTSGADEQFF.

This chain joins TRBV5-5 and TRBJ2-5; 12 nucleotides align to TRBD2. The CDR3 consists of 18 residues. CDR1 is SGHKS and CDR2 is YYEKEE in the germline V gene (reference sequence). Trimming cost V 3 bases and J 5 bases; bases outside gene matches: 14. The CDR3 protein is CASSWRASGRANLETQYF. The CDR3 nucleotides are TGTGCCAGCAGCTGGCGGGCTAGCGGGAGGGCCAATCTGGAGACCCAGTACTTC.

This clone came up once. The chain has TRBV14 and TRBJ2-5, with 12 bases matching TRBD2. CDR3 size: 18 residues. The germline V gene has CDR1 SGHDN and CDR2 FVKESK. V dropped 8 bases and J dropped 2; count of bases not matched to a gene: 15. CDR3 amino acids: CASSTSGLAGNSQETQYF. The CDR3 coding sequence is TGTGCCAGCTCGACCTCGGGACTAGCGGGTAATTCACAAGAGACCCAGTACTTC.

This sequence joins TRBV18 and TRBJ1-4; D unclear. Germline lookup yields CDR1 KGHSH and CDR2 LQKENI. V lost 8 bases and J 5 bases, leaving 15 bases between the germline ends. CDR3 size: 14 residues. CDR3 protein: CASAHSIENEKLFF. CDR3 nucleotides: TGTGCCAGCGCACACTCGATCGAGAATGAAAAACTGTTTTTT.

The chain recombines TRBV18 with TRBJ2-1; 10 bases align to TRBD2. This CDR3 has 18 residues. Germline V gives CDR1 KGHSH, CDR2 LQKENI. After removal of 2 bases from V and 6 bases from J, the junction contained 13 bases not matched to a gene. Here the CDR3 DNA reads TGTGCCAGCTCACCAGGCGTCTTTATAGCGGGAGGTCGCAATGAGCAGTTCTTC. Its translation: CASSPGVFIAGGRNEQFF.

The rearrangement joins TRBV27 to TRBJ2-4; tentatively, D is TRBD1 (6 bases). Germline V gives CDR1 MNHEY, CDR2 SMNVEV (reference sequence). The V end was cut by 5 bases, the J end by 0 bases, with 11 bases between. The CDR3 sequence is 15 residues long. The DNA of the CDR3 is TGTGCCAGCAGTAGTGGGACAAAAGCCAAAAACATTCAGTACTTC. This gives the protein CASSSGTKAKNIQYF.

The chain links TRBV27 to TRBJ2-7, with 7 positions matching TRBD1. The CDR3 is 18 amino acids. Per the germline V gene, CDR1 is MNHEY and CDR2 is SMNVEV (reference sequence). V lost 3 bases, J lost 2 bases, and 16 bases stayed unmatched. CDR3 region: CASSLTKSIDREPYEQYF. The CDR3 nucleotides are TGTGCCAGCAGTTTGACGAAATCCATTGACAGGGAACCCTACGAGCAGTACTTC.

Regarding this clone: Other DNA sequences in the same sample also yield this CDR3. The V and J genes are TRBV28 and TRBJ1-2; D call uncertain. There are 11 residues in the CDR3. Trimming took 3 bases from V and 5 from J, leaving 4 bases between them. Per the germline V gene, CDR1 is MDHEN and CDR2 is SYDVKM. The CDR3 spells CASSLAYGYTF. As DNA, the CDR3 is TGTGCCAGCAGTTTGGCATATGGCTACACCTTC.

The genes are TRBV5-1 and TRBJ2-1, with 8 bases matching TRBD2. Germline CDR1 and CDR2: SGHRS and YFSETQ. Unmatched junction bases numbered 17, after V lost 7 bases and J lost 8 bases. This CDR3 has 16 amino acids. The CDR3, as DNA: TGCGCCAGCGCTAAGACCAGCGGGAGTATCCCCCATGAGCAGTTCTTC. This sequence encodes CASAKTSGSIPHEQFF. The entire variable domain, with the rest obtained from reference TRBV5-1 and TRBJ2-1, is as follows: KAGVTQTPRYLIKTRGQQVTLSCSPISGHRSVSWYQQTPGQGLQFLFEYFSETQRNKGNFPGRFSGRQFSNSRSEMNVSTLELGDSALYLCASAKTSGSIPHEQFFGPGTRLTVL.

The rearrangement links TRBV28 to TRBJ2-2; TRBD1 agrees at 8 bases. This CDR3 comprises 16 residues. From germline, CDR1 is MDHEN and CDR2 SYDVKM. V was pared by 5 bases and J by 2 bases, with 7 bases of the junction left unmatched. This CDR3 reads CASSVQGEGNTGELFF. The CDR3 DNA reads as TGTGCCAGCAGTGTACAGGGGGAAGGAAACACCGGGGAGCTGTTTTTT.

The gene calls are TRBV28 and TRBJ1-5; D possibly corresponds to TRBD1 (5 bases). In germline, CDR1 is MDHEN, CDR2 SYDVKM. This CDR3 has 14 amino acids. V was shortened by 2 bases and J by 4 bases, with 9 bases between the two germline ends. For the CDR3, the DNA is TGTGCCAGCAGTTTAGACAGAACAAATCAGCCCCAGCATTTT. As protein: CASSLDRTNQPQHF.

The chain links TRBV5-1 to TRBJ2-1; 11 nucleotides line up with TRBD2. With V trimmed by 4 bases and J by 7 bases, 4 bases remained unmatched. The length of the CDR3 is 14 residues. The germline CDR1 and CDR2 sequences are SGHRS and YFSETQ. In DNA form, the CDR3 reads TGCGCCAGCAGCCAAGGGACTAGCGGAAATGAGCAGTTCTTC. Translating gives CASSQGTSGNEQFF.

This clone was seen a single time. V gene TRBV28 combines with J gene TRBJ1-6, with 7 positions matching TRBD1. The CDR3 runs 14 residues. Trimming took 6 bases from V and 10 from J; bases not matched to a gene: 9. Germline values: CDR1 MDHEN, CDR2 SYDVKM. CDR3 region: CASRLDREKSPLHF. In nucleotides, the CDR3 is TGTGCCAGCAGGTTAGACAGGGAGAAATCACCCCTCCACTTT.

The chain links TRBV27 to TRBJ2-3; possibly TRBD1 for D (5 bases). The germline V gene has CDR1 MNHEY and CDR2 SMNVEV (reference sequence). The CDR3 consists of 15 residues. Trimming took 2 bases from V and 2 from J, leaving 11 bases between them. This CDR3 reads CASSLKGRNTDTQYF. The CDR3 region has the DNA TGTGCCAGCAGTTTAAAGGGGCGCAACACAGATACGCAGTATTTT.

A single count supports this clone. The J gene is TRBJ2-1, the V gene TRBV4-2, with D unclear. This CDR3 spans 11 amino acids. Germline values: CDR1 LGHNA, CDR2 YNFKEQ. V lost 5 bases to trimming and J lost 12 bases, with 11 bases between them. CDR3 bases: TGTGCCAGCAGCTCCCCCCGGGTGCAGTTCTTC. This encodes CASSSPRVQFF.

This clone has only a few counts. The V gene is TRBV6-5, the J gene TRBJ1-2; 7 bases map to TRBD1. V lost 7 bases to trimming and J lost 3 bases; unmatched junction nucleotides: 8. CDR3 length: 14 amino acids. The V gene's germline CDR1 is MNHEY and CDR2 SVGAGI. The CDR3 sequence is CASKTRQGDYGYTF. CDR3 nucleotide sequence: TGTGCCAGCAAGACTCGGCAGGGGGACTATGGCTACACCTTC.

The CDR3 bases are TGTGCCAGCAGTTTATTATCAGGGGATCACAATGAGCAGTTCTTC. It is translated as CASSLLSGDHNEQFF. The chain employs TRBV28 and TRBJ2-1, with a possible D match to TRBD1 (6 bases). V gave up 1 base and J gave up 5 bases, with 12 bases separating them. CDR1 and CDR2 from the germline V gene are MDHEN and SYDVKM. This CDR3 contains 15 residues.

This clone was seen a single time. V gene TRBV7-3 combines with J gene TRBJ2-1; tentative D call: TRBD1 (6 bases). The germline V gene has CDR1 SGHTA and CDR2 FQGTGA. The CDR3 totals 17 residues. Trimming shortened V by 5 bases and J by 0 bases, and 17 bases separated the two germline ends. The CDR3 DNA is TGTGCCAGCAGCCCGTCGACAGGCCAAGACTCCTACAATGAGCAGTTCTTC. It specifies CASSPSTGQDSYNEQFF.

This chain uses TRBV28 with TRBJ1-4, with 7 bases identical to TRBD1. Per germline, CDR1 MDHEN and CDR2 SYDVKM. The CDR3 contains 15 residues. With V trimmed by 5 bases and J by 8 bases, 11 bases remained unmatched. CDR3 DNA: TGTGCCAGCAGTGCGACCCGGGACAGTGGGGAAAAACTGTTTTTT. Translated: CASSATRDSGEKLFF.

CDR3 residues: CAWSVPSRYNEQFF. The DNA for the CDR3 is TGTGCCTGGAGTGTACCGAGCCGGTACAATGAGCAGTTCTTC. V is TRBV30 and J is TRBJ2-1; no reliable D call. Germline CDR1 GTSNPN, CDR2 SVGIG (reference sequence). The CDR3 is 14 residues long. Trimming cost V 0 bases and J 4 bases, with 10 bases left between them.